These T cell receptor beta chains were read from a single sample in a study of cytomegalovirus exposure and HLA in healthy donors. Here immunoSEQ multiplex PCR was the method, and the copy in TCRdb shows in-frame clones only, minus some. The sample shows about 110,000 clones, more than 65% of them seen only once. What was sequenced was PBMCs. The receptors were sampled from a woman in her forties or fifties in good health and CMV-seropositive. Each CDR3 is given with its conserved first and last residue. The D gene is left open where the match is weak. A row's size may be missing; if present it is once, few, many or a size class.

j_call: TRBJ1-2; clone_size: NA; v_call: TRBV9; d_call: TRBD1; cdr3_nt: TGTGCCAGCAGCGTAGGGGACAGCCTTAACTATGGCTACACCTTC; cdr3_aa: CASSVGDSLNYGYTF
j_call: TRBJ1-1; clone_size: few; v_call: TRBV10-3; d_call: TRBD1; cdr3_nt: TGTGCCATCAGTGCGACAGGGGGAGCTTTCTTT; cdr3_aa: CAISATGGAFF
j_call: TRBJ2-7; clone_size: NA; v_call: TRBV19; d_call: NA; cdr3_nt: TGTGCCAGTAGTATTAATGCGAGGGTCTCCTCCTACGAGCAGTACTTC; cdr3_aa: CASSINARVSSYEQYF
j_call: TRBJ2-5; clone_size: once; v_call: TRBV11-3; d_call: TRBD1; cdr3_nt: TGTGCCAGCCCGGACAGGCGGGAGACCCAGTACTTC; cdr3_aa: CASPDRRETQYF
j_call: TRBJ2-3; clone_size: once; v_call: TRBV2; d_call: NA; cdr3_nt: TGTGCCAGCACGTCAAGGGGCGTCACAGATACGCAGTATTTT; cdr3_aa: CASTSRGVTDTQYF
j_call: TRBJ1-2; clone_size: NA; v_call: TRBV7-2; d_call: TRBD1; cdr3_nt: TGTGCCAGCAGCCCCCGACAGGGGTCTGGCTACACCTTC; cdr3_aa: CASSPRQGSGYTF
j_call: TRBJ1-1; clone_size: NA; v_call: TRBV28; d_call: NA; cdr3_nt: TGTGCCACCACACCTCCTGGCCTTAGGAGCGCTGAAGCTTTCTTT; cdr3_aa: CATTPPGLRSAEAFF
j_call: TRBJ1-1; clone_size: NA; v_call: TRBV27; d_call: NA; cdr3_nt: TGTGCCAGCAGTCCAGAATATTTGAACACTGAAGCTTTCTTT; cdr3_aa: CASSPEYLNTEAFF
j_call: TRBJ1-4; clone_size: NA; v_call: TRBV6-1; d_call: TRBD1; cdr3_nt: TGTGCCAGCAGTCCCCGGGACAGGACTAATGAAAAACTGTTTTTT; cdr3_aa: CASSPRDRTNEKLFF
j_call: TRBJ2-5; clone_size: NA; v_call: TRBV5-6; d_call: NA; cdr3_nt: TGTGCCAGCAGCTTGCTATACCGGGAAGAAGAGACCCAGTACTTC; cdr3_aa: CASSLLYREEETQYF
j_call: TRBJ2-1; clone_size: NA; v_call: TRBV27; d_call: TRBD2; cdr3_nt: TGTGCCAGCAGTTTTTTGGGAGGGGCTAGCTCCTACAATGAGCAGTTCTTC; cdr3_aa: CASSFLGGASSYNEQFF
j_call: TRBJ2-7; clone_size: NA; v_call: TRBV7-2; d_call: TRBD1; cdr3_nt: TGTGCCAGCAGCCGGGACAGGGGGCCTTACGAGCAGTACTTC; cdr3_aa: CASSRDRGPYEQYF
j_call: TRBJ2-7; clone_size: NA; v_call: TRBV4-2; d_call: TRBD1; cdr3_nt: TGTGCCAGCAGCTCGGGACAGGGAGACGAGCAGTACTTC; cdr3_aa: CASSSGQGDEQYF
j_call: TRBJ2-7; clone_size: NA; v_call: TRBV6-5; d_call: TRBD2; cdr3_nt: TGTGCCAGCAGTTACTCTCTAGCGGGGGCACACGAGCAGTACTTC; cdr3_aa: CASSYSLAGAHEQYF
j_call: TRBJ2-3; clone_size: NA; v_call: TRBV6-5; d_call: NA; cdr3_nt: TGTGCCAGCAGTTACGCAGGCACAGATACGCAGTATTTT; cdr3_aa: CASSYAGTDTQYF
j_call: TRBJ2-2; clone_size: NA; v_call: TRBV5-1; d_call: TRBD2; cdr3_nt: TGCGCCAGCAGAGTCAATAGCGGGGGGTCCGGGGAGCTGTTTTTT; cdr3_aa: CASRVNSGGSGELFF
j_call: TRBJ1-2; clone_size: NA; v_call: TRBV4-3; d_call: NA; cdr3_nt: TGCGCCAGCAGACCCGGACAGAGCCACTATGGCTACACCTTC; cdr3_aa: CASRPGQSHYGYTF
j_call: TRBJ1-2; clone_size: few; v_call: TRBV11-2; d_call: TRBD1; cdr3_nt: TGTGCCAGCAGCTTAGTTCGGACAGGGCGTAACTATGGCTACACCTTC; cdr3_aa: CASSLVRTGRNYGYTF
j_call: TRBJ1-1; clone_size: NA; v_call: TRBV6-1; d_call: NA; cdr3_nt: TGTGCCGCGGGGGGTGGAGCTTTCTTT; cdr3_aa: CAAGGGAFF
j_call: TRBJ1-2; clone_size: NA; v_call: TRBV7-9; d_call: TRBD1; cdr3_nt: TGTGCCAGCAGCCTGCAGACAGGGGGCGGTGGCTACACCTTC; cdr3_aa: CASSLQTGGGGYTF
j_call: TRBJ2-7; clone_size: NA; v_call: TRBV5-3; d_call: TRBD2; cdr3_nt: TGTGCCAGAAGCTTGGCCCAAGGACTAGCGGGGGTTCTCTCCTACGAGCAGTACTTC; cdr3_aa: CARSLAQGLAGVLSYEQYF
j_call: TRBJ2-7; clone_size: NA; v_call: TRBV6-5; d_call: TRBD2; cdr3_nt: TGTGCCAGCAGTCTCCAGGCGGGGGGAGAGCAGTACTTC; cdr3_aa: CASSLQAGGEQYF
j_call: TRBJ2-7; clone_size: NA; v_call: TRBV10-3; d_call: NA; cdr3_nt: TGTGCCATCAGTGAGTCGGAGGGACGGTACAGGAACCCCAGGAGCTCCTACGAGCAGTACTTC; cdr3_aa: CAISESEGRYRNPRSSYEQYF
j_call: TRBJ1-1; clone_size: NA; v_call: TRBV28; d_call: NA; cdr3_nt: TGTGCCAGCAGTTTTTTCGACATGCCCGAAGCTTTCTTT; cdr3_aa: CASSFFDMPEAFF
j_call: TRBJ1-1; clone_size: NA; v_call: TRBV2; d_call: TRBD1; cdr3_nt: TGTGCCAGCAGTGAACGGACAGGGAACACTGAAGCTTTCTTT; cdr3_aa: CASSERTGNTEAFF
j_call: TRBJ2-4; clone_size: NA; v_call: TRBV6-5; d_call: TRBD1; cdr3_nt: TGTGCCAGCAGTTCCCGGGACAGCCTAGCCAAAAACATTCAGTACTTC; cdr3_aa: CASSSRDSLAKNIQYF
j_call: TRBJ2-7; clone_size: NA; v_call: TRBV6-5; d_call: NA; cdr3_nt: TGTGCCAGCAGCAATGGGCCCTGGGGCTACGAGCAGTACTTC; cdr3_aa: CASSNGPWGYEQYF
j_call: TRBJ1-1; clone_size: NA; v_call: TRBV7-9; d_call: NA; cdr3_nt: TGTGCCAGCAGCTTAGGCGTCGGGAACACTGAAGCTTTCTTT; cdr3_aa: CASSLGVGNTEAFF
j_call: TRBJ1-1; clone_size: NA; v_call: TRBV7-9; d_call: NA; cdr3_nt: TGTGCCAGCAGCCCCCCTTACAGGACCGTGAACACTGAAGCTTTCTTT; cdr3_aa: CASSPPYRTVNTEAFF
j_call: TRBJ1-2; clone_size: NA; v_call: TRBV10-2; d_call: NA; cdr3_nt: TGCGCCAGCAGCCCAGGGGCGGGCTACACCTTC; cdr3_aa: CASSPGAGYTF
j_call: TRBJ1-5; clone_size: NA; v_call: TRBV19; d_call: NA; cdr3_nt: TGTGCCAGTAGTATATACAGGGAAAGAATCAGAGCTGTGCATTTT; cdr3_aa: CASSIYRERIRAVHF
j_call: TRBJ1-2; clone_size: NA; v_call: TRBV15; d_call: NA; cdr3_nt: TGTGCCACCAGCAGAGATGGGGAGGACTACTATGGCTACACCTTC; cdr3_aa: CATSRDGEDYYGYTF
j_call: TRBJ1-2; clone_size: NA; v_call: TRBV10-3; d_call: NA; cdr3_nt: TGTGCCATCAGTGAGAAAGGGACACTTTCCAACTATGGCTACACCTTC; cdr3_aa: CAISEKGTLSNYGYTF
j_call: TRBJ2-3; clone_size: NA; v_call: TRBV5-1; d_call: NA; cdr3_nt: TGCGCCAGCAGCTGGGCTATTCCTAGCACAGATACGCAGTATTTT; cdr3_aa: CASSWAIPSTDTQYF
j_call: TRBJ2-1; clone_size: NA; v_call: TRBV6-5; d_call: TRBD1; cdr3_nt: TGTGCCAGCAGTTCCCTCCCGGGACAGGCTGGGGATGAGCAGTTCTTC; cdr3_aa: CASSSLPGQAGDEQFF
j_call: TRBJ1-6; clone_size: many; v_call: TRBV7-9; d_call: TRBD1; cdr3_nt: TGTGCCAGCAGCTCCGCCGGGACAGGCTCTAATTCACCCCTCCACTTT; cdr3_aa: CASSSAGTGSNSPLHF
j_call: TRBJ1-2; clone_size: few; v_call: TRBV28; d_call: NA; cdr3_nt: TGTGCCAGCAGTTTAAAACGGGACTATGGCTACACCTTC; cdr3_aa: CASSLKRDYGYTF
j_call: TRBJ1-1; clone_size: NA; v_call: TRBV19; d_call: NA; cdr3_nt: TGTGCCAGTAGTGAGACAGGGAACACTGAAGCTTTCTTT; cdr3_aa: CASSETGNTEAFF